These 11 T cell receptor beta chains originate from one sample sequenced in a study of CD8+CD57+ T cells in acquired aplastic anemia. TCR beta VDJ and CDR3 profiling used genomic DNA as template. TCRdb independently ran MiXCR on the reads; one entry per CDR3 protein. Found here are around 190,000 distinct CDR3 sequences, approximately 57% of them singletons; the top ten hold approximately 32%. The sample taken for sequencing was sorted CD4+, CD8+, or CD8+CD57+ T cells (not recorded which) from PBMCs. The receptors derive from a human donor in good health.

The chain uses TRBV12-3 or TRBV12-4 and TRBJ2-5, with 11 bases aligning to TRBD1. Trimming at V came to 6 bases and at J to 5 bases, leaving 11 bases not matched to a gene. The CDR3 covers 16 residues. The CDR3 spells CASRDGGQGAGETQYF. The DNA of the CDR3 is TGTGCCAGCAGGGACGGAGGACAGGGGGCAGGGGAGACCCAGTACTTC.

By sample fraction, this clonotype is medium-sized. This sequence joins TRBV19 and TRBJ1-3; unclear D gene. V was cut by 6 bases and J by 2 bases, with 8 bases left in between. CDR1 is LNHDA, CDR2 SQIVND, per germline (reference sequence). This CDR3 has 13 amino acids. The CDR3 sequence: CASSLMAGNTIYF. The CDR3 DNA is TGTGCCAGTAGCCTTATGGCTGGAAACACCATATATTTT. The full variable domain, completed using reference TRBV19 and TRBJ1-3, is DGGITQSPKYLFRKEGQNVTLSCEQNLNHDAMYWYRQDPGQGLRLIYYSQIVNDFQKGDIAEGYSVSREKKESFPLTVTSAQKNPTAFYLCASSLMAGNTIYFGEGSWLTVV.

Here the CDR3 DNA reads TGTGCCAGCAGTTCCTTGGACACCATATATTTT. Residues: CASSSLDTIYF. The chain combines TRBV7-3 with TRBJ1-3; D unresolved. V was pared by 6 bases and J by 8 bases, with 8 bases between. CDR3 length: 11 residues. Germline V lookup: CDR1 SGHTA, CDR2 FQGTGA.

This clonotype was counted once. The chain links TRBV12-3 or TRBV12-4 to TRBJ2-5, with 7 bases fitting TRBD1. CDR3 length: 14 amino acids. V shed 5 bases, J shed 1 base, and the junction held 4 bases outside the gene matches. CDR3 in amino acids: CASSVQGTQETQYF. In DNA form, the CDR3 reads TGTGCCAGCAGTGTACAGGGGACCCAAGAGACCCAGTACTTC.

The rearrangement uses TRBV6-1 and TRBJ2-7; TRBD1 might be the D (7 bases). This CDR3 comprises 18 residues. Per the germline V gene, CDR1 is MNHNS and CDR2 is SASEGT. Deletions cut 5 bases from V and 4 bases from J, with 27 bases between. The CDR3 loop is CASSYSKGGTERPYEQYF. The CDR3 bases are TGTGCCAGCAGTTACTCGAAGGGCGGGACAGAGAGACCTTACGAGCAGTACTTC.

The chain carries TRBV20-1 and TRBJ2-1; a weak D match, TRBD1 (6 bases). V was clipped by 6 bases and J by 0 bases, with 18 bases between them. Germline loops: CDR1 DFQATT, CDR2 SNEGSKA (reference sequence). The CDR3 is 16 residues long. CDR3 amino acids: CSASSPGQGSYNEQFF. The CDR3 DNA reads as TGCAGTGCCAGCAGTCCGGGACAAGGCTCCTACAATGAGCAGTTCTTC.

This clonotype was seen only a few times. The genes are TRBV2 and TRBJ2-7; 7 bases fit TRBD1. CDR1 is SNHLY and CDR2 is FYNNEI in the germline V gene. The CDR3 is 13 amino acids. The ends lost 9 bases at V and 5 bases at J; junction bases unmatched: 10. The CDR3 reads CASERDRVDEQYV. DNA of the CDR3: TGTGCCAGTGAAAGGGACAGAGTCGACGAGCAGTACGTC.

This clonotype has ten or more counts. This chain connects TRBV20-1 to TRBJ2-2, with 8 bases aligning to TRBD2. J gave up 6 bases and V 1 base, and 10 bases lay outside the gene matches. This CDR3 has 16 amino acids. Per the germline V gene, CDR1 is DFQATT and CDR2 is SNEGSKA (reference sequence). The CDR3 loop reads CSARGTGLERSGELFF. CDR3 coding DNA: TGCAGTGCTAGAGGGACGGGACTAGAAAGGTCCGGGGAGCTGTTTTTT.

This clonotype was observed a few times. This rearrangement joins TRBV14 to TRBJ2-1, with 7 bases aligning to TRBD2. The V segment lost 1 base and the J segment 5 bases; nucleotides outside the gene matches: 8. The CDR3 consists of 16 residues. The germline gives CDR1 SGHDN, CDR2 FVKESK. Here the CDR3 reads CASSQVPGLVDNEQFF. The CDR3 nucleotides read TGTGCCAGCAGCCAAGTTCCTGGACTAGTTGACAATGAGCAGTTCTTC.

This clonotype was seen only once. The chain links TRBV5-1 to TRBJ1-6; no reliable D call. V dropped 0 bases and J dropped 7 bases, with 11 bases sitting between them. This CDR3 is built from 15 residues. Germline assignment: CDR1 SGHRS and CDR2 YFSETQ. The CDR3 protein is CASSLEIGVNSPLHF. The CDR3 DNA sequence: TGCGCCAGCAGCTTGGAGATAGGAGTCAATTCACCCCTCCACTTT.

This clonotype was observed at least ten times. J is TRBJ1-5 and V is TRBV7-8; 9 bases align to TRBD1. The germline CDR1 and CDR2 sequences are SGHVS and FQNEAQ. The CDR3 runs 18 residues. The V gene end was trimmed by 4 bases and the J gene end by 6 bases; junction bases not matched to a gene: 16. CDR3 amino acids: CASSWAGGTGSWSQPQHF. CDR3 in DNA: TGTGCCAGCAGCTGGGCCGGAGGGACAGGGTCTTGGAGTCAGCCCCAGCATTTT.